This TCR beta chain was sequenced in a study of blood T cell repertoires in COVID-19. Clones were read by immunoSEQ multiplex PCR, and TCRdb kept only the in-frame ones, dropping some. This sample has 200,000 to 250,000 clones; 65% to 85% occur once, and the top ten carry roughly 1.3%. Germline-derived CDR1 and CDR2 are MNHNY and SVGAGI (reference sequence). The V end was cut by 2 bases, the J end by 3 bases, with 8 bases between. The CDR3 sequence is 14 residues long. The sequenced sample was peripheral blood. This sequence was found in a woman aged 25 to 39 with COVID-19, enrolled during active disease. This chain connects TRBV6-6 to TRBJ2-1, with D perhaps matching TRBD2 (6 bases). DNA for the CDR3: TGTGCCAGCAGTTACCGGACTAACTACAATGAGCAGTTCTTC. Translating it yields CASSYRTNYNEQFF.